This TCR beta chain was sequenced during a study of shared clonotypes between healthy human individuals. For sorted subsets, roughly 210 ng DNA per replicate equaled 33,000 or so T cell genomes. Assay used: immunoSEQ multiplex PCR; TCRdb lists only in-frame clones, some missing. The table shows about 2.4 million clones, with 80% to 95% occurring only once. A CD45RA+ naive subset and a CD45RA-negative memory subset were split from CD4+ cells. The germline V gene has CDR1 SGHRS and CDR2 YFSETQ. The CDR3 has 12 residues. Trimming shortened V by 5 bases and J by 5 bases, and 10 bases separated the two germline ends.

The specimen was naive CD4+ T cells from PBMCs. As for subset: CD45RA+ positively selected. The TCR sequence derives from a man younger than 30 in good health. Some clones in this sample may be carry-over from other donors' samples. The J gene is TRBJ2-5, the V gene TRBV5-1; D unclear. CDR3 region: CASRPRVETQYF. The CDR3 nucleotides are TGCGCCAGCAGGCCTAGGGTGGAGACCCAGTACTTC.